This T cell receptor (beta chain) was recorded in a study of radiation and T cells in renal cell carcinoma. Trimming cost V 9 bases and J 8 bases; bases outside gene matches: 18. The CDR3 spans 16 residues. CDR1 is MDHEN, CDR2 SYDVKM, per germline. Indicated time point: baseline pretreatment blood. Treatment specified: 15 Gy SBRT to primary tumor, nephrectomy 4 weeks later. The assay was immunoSEQ multiplex PCR, and TCRdb's table has in-frame clones only and misses some. The repertoire holds about 160,000 clones, with about 85% as singletons. This receptor was taken from a woman in her 70s with renal cell carcinoma. The material sequenced was blood, taken from a patient whose treatment included radiotherapy and nephrectomy. This chain uses TRBV28 with TRBJ1-2; 10 bases are shared with TRBD1. Here the CDR3 reads CASYPQGQGSKGGYTF. The CDR3 DNA reads TGTGCCAGTTACCCCCAGGGACAGGGGTCGAAAGGCGGCTACACCTTC.